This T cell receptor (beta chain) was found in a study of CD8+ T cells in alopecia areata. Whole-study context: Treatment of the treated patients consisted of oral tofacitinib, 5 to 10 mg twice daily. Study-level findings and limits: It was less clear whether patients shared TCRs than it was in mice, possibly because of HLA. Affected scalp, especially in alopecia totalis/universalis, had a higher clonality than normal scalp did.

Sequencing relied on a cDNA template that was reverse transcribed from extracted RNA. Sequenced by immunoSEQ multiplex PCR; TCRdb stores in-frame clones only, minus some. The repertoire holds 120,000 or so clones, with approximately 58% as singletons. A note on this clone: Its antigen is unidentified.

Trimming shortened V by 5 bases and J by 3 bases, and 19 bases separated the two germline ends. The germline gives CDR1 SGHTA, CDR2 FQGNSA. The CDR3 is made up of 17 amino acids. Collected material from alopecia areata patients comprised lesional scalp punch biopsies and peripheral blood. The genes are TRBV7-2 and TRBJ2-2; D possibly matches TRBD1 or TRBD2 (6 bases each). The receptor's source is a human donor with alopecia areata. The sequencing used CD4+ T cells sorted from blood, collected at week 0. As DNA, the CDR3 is TGTGCCAGCAGCCAAAAGTCGGGGGCCTGGTACACCGGGGAGCTGTTTTTT. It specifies CASSQKSGAWYTGELFF.